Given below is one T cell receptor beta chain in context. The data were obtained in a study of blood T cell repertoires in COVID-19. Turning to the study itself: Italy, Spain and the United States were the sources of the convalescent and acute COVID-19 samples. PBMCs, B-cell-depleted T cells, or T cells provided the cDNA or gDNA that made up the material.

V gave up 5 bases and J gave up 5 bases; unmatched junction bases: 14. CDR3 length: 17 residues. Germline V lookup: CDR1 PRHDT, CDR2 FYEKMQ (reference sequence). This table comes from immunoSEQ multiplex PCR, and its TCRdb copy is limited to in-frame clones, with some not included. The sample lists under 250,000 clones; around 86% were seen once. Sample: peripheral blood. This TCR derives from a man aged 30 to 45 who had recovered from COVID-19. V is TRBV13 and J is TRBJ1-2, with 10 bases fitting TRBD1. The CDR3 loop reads CASSRGTGTGVRYGYTF. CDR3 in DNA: TGTGCCAGCAGCCGAGGGACCGGGACAGGGGTCCGGTATGGCTACACCTTC.